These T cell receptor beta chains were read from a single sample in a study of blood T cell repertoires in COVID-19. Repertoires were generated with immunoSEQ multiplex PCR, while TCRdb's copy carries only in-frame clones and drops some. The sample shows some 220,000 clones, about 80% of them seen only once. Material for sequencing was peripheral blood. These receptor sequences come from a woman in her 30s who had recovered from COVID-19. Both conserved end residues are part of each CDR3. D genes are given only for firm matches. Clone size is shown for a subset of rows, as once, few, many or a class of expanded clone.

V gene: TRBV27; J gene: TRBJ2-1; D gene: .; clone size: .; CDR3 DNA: TGTGCCAGCAGTTTCCCCAGGGACAATGAGCAGTTCTTC; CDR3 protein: CASSFPRDNEQFF
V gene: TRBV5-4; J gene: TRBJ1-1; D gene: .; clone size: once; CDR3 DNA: TGTGCCAGCAGCTTGGCCGCAGGGGTAGGGACTGAAGCTTTCTTT; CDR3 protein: CASSLAAGVGTEAFF
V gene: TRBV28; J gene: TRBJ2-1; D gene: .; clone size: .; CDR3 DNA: TGTGCCAGCAGTCCCCCGGTGGAGGCCTACAATGAGCAGTTCTTC; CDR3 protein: CASSPPVEAYNEQFF
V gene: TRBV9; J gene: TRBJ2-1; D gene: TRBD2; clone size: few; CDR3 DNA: TGTGCCAGCACCGGACTAGCTCACAATGAGCAGTTCTTC; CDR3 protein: CASTGLAHNEQFF
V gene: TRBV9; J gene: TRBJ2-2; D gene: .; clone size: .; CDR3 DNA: TGTGCCAGCAGCGACGGGAACGCGAACACCGGGGAGCTGTTTTTT; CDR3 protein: CASSDGNANTGELFF
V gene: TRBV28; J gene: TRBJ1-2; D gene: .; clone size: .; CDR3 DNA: TGTGCGAGCCGGGAGACCTATGGCTACACCTTC; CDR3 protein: CASRETYGYTF
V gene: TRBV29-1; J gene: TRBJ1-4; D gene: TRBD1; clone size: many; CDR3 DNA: TGCAGCGTTGTGCCACAGGGGGCCAGTGAAAAACTGTTTTTT; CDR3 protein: CSVVPQGASEKLFF
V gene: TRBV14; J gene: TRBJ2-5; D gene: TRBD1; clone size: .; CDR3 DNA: TGTGCCAGCAGCAAACAGGGGTCCCAAGAGACCCAGTACTTC; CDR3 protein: CASSKQGSQETQYF
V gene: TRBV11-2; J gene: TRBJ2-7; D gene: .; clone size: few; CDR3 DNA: TGTGCCAGCAGCTTTAGCGACGAGCAGTACTTC; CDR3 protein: CASSFSDEQYF
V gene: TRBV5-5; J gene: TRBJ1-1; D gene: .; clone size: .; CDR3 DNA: TGTGCCAGCAGCCCTAGAGGCGACACTGAAGCTTTCTTT; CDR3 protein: CASSPRGDTEAFF
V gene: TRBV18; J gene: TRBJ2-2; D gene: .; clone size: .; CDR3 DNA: TGTGCCAGCTCCCTGACAGATTCCAACACCGGGGAGCTGTTTTTT; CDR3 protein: CASSLTDSNTGELFF
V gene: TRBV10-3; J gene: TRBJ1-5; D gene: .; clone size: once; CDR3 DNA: TGTGCCATCGGCCAAGGGGTCAATCAGCCCCAGCATTTT; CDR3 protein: CAIGQGVNQPQHF
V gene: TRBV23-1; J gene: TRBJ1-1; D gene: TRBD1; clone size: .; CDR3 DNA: TGCGCCAGCAGTCAATCCGACCCGGGACAGGGAATGAACACTGAAGCTTTCTTT; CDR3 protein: CASSQSDPGQGMNTEAFF
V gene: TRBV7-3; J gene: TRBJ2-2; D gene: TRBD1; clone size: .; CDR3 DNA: TGTGCCAGCAGCTCGCAACAGGGGACCGGGGAGCTGTTTTTT; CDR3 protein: CASSSQQGTGELFF
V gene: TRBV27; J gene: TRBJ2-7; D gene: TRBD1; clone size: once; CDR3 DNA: TGTGCCAGCAGTGCGACAGGGTTCCACGAGCAGTACTTC; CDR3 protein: CASSATGFHEQYF
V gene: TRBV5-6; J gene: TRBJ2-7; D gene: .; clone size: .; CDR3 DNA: TGTGCCAGCAGCTTGCTGACAGATCACGAGCAGTACTTC; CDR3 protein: CASSLLTDHEQYF
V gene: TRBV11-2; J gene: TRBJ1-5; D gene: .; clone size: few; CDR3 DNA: TGTGCCAGCAGCTTAAGTCACGGGGGGAGTAGCAATCAGCCCCAGCATTTT; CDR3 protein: CASSLSHGGSSNQPQHF
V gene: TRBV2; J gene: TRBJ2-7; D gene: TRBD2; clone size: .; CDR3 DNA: TGTGCCAGCAGATTAGCGGGGACCTACGAGCAGTACTTC; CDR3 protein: CASRLAGTYEQYF
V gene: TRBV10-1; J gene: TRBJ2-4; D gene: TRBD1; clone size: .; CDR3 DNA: TGCGCCAGCAGTGCCAAACAGGGGGCCAAAAACATTCAGTACTTC; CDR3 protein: CASSAKQGAKNIQYF
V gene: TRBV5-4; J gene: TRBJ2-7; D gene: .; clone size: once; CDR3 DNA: TGTGCCAGCAGCTTGACTAGCCCGAGGGTCGAGCAGTACTTC; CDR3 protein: CASSLTSPRVEQYF
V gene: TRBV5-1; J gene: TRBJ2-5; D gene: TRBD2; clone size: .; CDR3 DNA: TGCGCCAGCAGTTTCGGTACTAGCGGACCCCAAGAGACCCAGTACTTC; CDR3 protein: CASSFGTSGPQETQYF
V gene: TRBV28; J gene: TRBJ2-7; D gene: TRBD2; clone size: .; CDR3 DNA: TGTGCCAGCACCACTAGCGGGAGGGCCGACGAGCAGTACTTC; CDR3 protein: CASTTSGRADEQYF
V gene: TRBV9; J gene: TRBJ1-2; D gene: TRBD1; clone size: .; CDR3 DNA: TGTGCCAGCAGCGTGGGGACAGGAGCTAATGGCTACACCTTC; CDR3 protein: CASSVGTGANGYTF
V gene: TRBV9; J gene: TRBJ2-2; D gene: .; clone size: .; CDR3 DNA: TGTGCCAGCAGCGTAGGGAGCGGGACCGGGGAGCTGTTTTTT; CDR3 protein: CASSVGSGTGELFF
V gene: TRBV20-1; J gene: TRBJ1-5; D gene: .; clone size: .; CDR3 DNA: TGCAGTGCTAGTTCCCTGACAGGTAATCAGCCCCAGCATTTT; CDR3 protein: CSASSLTGNQPQHF
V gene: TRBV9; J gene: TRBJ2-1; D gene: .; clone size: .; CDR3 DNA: TGTGCCAGCAGCCTGAGCCTTTCCTACAATGAGCAGTTCTTC; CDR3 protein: CASSLSLSYNEQFF
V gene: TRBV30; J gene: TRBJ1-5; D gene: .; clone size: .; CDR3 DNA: TGTGCCTGGGAAACAGGGATCAGCAATCAGCCCCAGCATTTT; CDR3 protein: CAWETGISNQPQHF
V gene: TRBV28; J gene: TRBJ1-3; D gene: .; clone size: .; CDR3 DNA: TGTGCCAGCAGTTTATTCGGACTTTCCCCGGGAAACACCATATATTTT; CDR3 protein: CASSLFGLSPGNTIYF
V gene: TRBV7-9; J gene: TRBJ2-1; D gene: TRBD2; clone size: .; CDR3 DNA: TGTGCCAGCAGCTTCCTCGGGACTAGCGGGACTTTCTCCTACAATGAGCAGTTCTTC; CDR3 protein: CASSFLGTSGTFSYNEQFF
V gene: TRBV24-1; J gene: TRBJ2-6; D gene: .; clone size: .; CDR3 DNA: TGTGCCACCGCAGAGGGCTCTGGGGCCAACGTCCTGACTTTC; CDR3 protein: CATAEGSGANVLTF
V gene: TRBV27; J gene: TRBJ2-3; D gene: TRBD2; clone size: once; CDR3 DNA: TGTGCCAGTAGAACTAGCGGGAGTACAGATACGCAGTATTTT; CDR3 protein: CASRTSGSTDTQYF
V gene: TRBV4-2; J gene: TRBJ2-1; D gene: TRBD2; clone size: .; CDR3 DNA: TGTGCCAGCAGCCAACGGATGGTTGGAGGGAGGGGCTCCTACAATGAGCAGTTCTTC; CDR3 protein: CASSQRMVGGRGSYNEQFF
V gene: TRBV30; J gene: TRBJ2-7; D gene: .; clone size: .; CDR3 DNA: TGTGCCTGGCTTGACAGGAGCTCCTACGAGCAGTACTTC; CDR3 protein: CAWLDRSSYEQYF
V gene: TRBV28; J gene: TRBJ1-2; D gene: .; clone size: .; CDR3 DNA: TGTGCCAGCAGGTCGTCTGGGGGCGGGTATGGCTACACCTTC; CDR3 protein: CASRSSGGGYGYTF
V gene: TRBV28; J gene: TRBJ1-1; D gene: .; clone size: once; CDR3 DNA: TGTGCCAGCAGTTTGCCCACTGTGAACACTGAAGCTTTCTTT; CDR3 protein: CASSLPTVNTEAFF
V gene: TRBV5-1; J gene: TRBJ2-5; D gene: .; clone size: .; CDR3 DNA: TGCGCCAGCAGCCGGGACTCAGGCTTCCAAGAGACCCAGTACTTC; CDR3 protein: CASSRDSGFQETQYF
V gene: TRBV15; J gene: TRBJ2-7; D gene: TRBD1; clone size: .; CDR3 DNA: TGTGCCACCAGCAGAGCCAGGGGGTACGAGCAGTACTTC; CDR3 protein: CATSRARGYEQYF
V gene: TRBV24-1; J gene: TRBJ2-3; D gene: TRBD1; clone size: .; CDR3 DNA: TGTGCCACCAGTGAACCTGGGACAGGGGACACAGATACGCAGTATTTT; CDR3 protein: CATSEPGTGDTDTQYF
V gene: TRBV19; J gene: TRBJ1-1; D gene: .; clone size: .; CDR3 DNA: TGTGCCAGTAGTATAGGCAACAGTGAAGCTTTCTTT; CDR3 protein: CASSIGNSEAFF
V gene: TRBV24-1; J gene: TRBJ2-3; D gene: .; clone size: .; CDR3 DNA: TGTGCCACCAGTGACACAGCAGGGGTCTCGGATACGCAGTATTTT; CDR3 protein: CATSDTAGVSDTQYF
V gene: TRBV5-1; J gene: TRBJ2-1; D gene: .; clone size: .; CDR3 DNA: TGCGCCAGCAGCTTGATCCCGAGCGCAGGGTCCTACAATGAGCAGTTCTTC; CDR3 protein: CASSLIPSAGSYNEQFF
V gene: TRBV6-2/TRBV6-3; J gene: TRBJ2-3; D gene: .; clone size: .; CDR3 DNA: TGTGCCAGCAGTTTCGGTGAGAGCACAGATACGCAGTATTTT; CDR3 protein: CASSFGESTDTQYF
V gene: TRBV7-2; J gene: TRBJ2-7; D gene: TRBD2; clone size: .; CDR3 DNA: TGTGCCAGCAGCCCTAGCGGCAGCTCCTACGAGCAGTACTTC; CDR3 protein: CASSPSGSSYEQYF
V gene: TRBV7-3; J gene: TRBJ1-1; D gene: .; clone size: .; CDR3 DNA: TGTGCCAGCAGCCCGGTGAACACTGAAGCTTTCTTT; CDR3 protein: CASSPVNTEAFF
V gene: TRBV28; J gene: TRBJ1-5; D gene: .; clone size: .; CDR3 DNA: TGTGCCAGCAGGACAGCTTCTAGCAATCAGCCCCAGCATTTT; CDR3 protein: CASRTASSNQPQHF
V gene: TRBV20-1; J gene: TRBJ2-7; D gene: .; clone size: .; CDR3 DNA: TGCAGTGCTAGTTCCCCCTTTTACGAGCAGTACTTC; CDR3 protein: CSASSPFYEQYF
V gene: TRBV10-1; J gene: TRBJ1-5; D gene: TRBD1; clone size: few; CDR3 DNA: TGCGCCAGCAGACCAAGGACAGGGCATTCGAGGAGCAATCAGCCCCAGCATTTT; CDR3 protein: CASRPRTGHSRSNQPQHF
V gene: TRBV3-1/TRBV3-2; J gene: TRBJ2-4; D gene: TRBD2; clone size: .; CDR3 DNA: TGTGCCAGCAGCCGGGACTATATAGCCAAAAACATTCAGTACTTC; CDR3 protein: CASSRDYIAKNIQYF
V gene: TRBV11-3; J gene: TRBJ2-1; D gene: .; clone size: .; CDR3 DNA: TGTGCCAGCAGCTTTAATAACAATGAGCAGTTCTTC; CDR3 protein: CASSFNNNEQFF
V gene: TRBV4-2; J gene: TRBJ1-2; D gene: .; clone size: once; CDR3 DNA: TGTGCCAGCAGCCAAGAGGTTGAGCGTCACCTCTATGGCTACACCTTC; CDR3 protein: CASSQEVERHLYGYTF
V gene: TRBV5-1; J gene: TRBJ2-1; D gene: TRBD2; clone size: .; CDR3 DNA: TGCGCCAGCAGCTACCCCAGCGGGGGCTACAATGAGCAGTTCTTC; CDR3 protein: CASSYPSGGYNEQFF
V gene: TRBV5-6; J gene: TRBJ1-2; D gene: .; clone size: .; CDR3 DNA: TGTGCCAGCAGCTTAGAAAGACACATGGCTAACTATGGCTACACCTTC; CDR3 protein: CASSLERHMANYGYTF
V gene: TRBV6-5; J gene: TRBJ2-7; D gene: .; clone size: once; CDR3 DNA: TGTGCCAGCAGTTACCCTCCCTCCTACGAGCAGTACTTC; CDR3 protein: CASSYPPSYEQYF
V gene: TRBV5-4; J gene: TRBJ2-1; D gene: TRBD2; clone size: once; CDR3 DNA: TGTGCCAGCAGCTCCTCTAGCGGGGTTGAGCAGTTCTTC; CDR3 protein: CASSSSSGVEQFF
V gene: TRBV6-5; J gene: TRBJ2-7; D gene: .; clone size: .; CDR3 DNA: TGTGCCAGCAGTTACGCCAGGCCCACCTACGAGCAGTACTTC; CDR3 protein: CASSYARPTYEQYF